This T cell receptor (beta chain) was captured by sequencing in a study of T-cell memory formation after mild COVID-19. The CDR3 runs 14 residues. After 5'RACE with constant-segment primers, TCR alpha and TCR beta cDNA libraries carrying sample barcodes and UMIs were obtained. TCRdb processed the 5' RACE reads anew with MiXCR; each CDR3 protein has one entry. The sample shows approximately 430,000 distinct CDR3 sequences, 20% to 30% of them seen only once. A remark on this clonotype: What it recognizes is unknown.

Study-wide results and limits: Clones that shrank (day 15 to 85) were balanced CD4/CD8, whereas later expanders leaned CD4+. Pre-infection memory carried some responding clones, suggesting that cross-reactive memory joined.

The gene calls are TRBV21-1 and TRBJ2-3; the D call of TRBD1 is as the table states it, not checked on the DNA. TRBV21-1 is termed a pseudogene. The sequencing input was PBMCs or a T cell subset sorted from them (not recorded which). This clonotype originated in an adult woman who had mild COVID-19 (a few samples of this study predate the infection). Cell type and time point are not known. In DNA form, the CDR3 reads TGTGCCAGACGCAGGGGGAGCAACACAGATACGCAGTATTTT. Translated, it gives CARRRGSNTDTQYF.